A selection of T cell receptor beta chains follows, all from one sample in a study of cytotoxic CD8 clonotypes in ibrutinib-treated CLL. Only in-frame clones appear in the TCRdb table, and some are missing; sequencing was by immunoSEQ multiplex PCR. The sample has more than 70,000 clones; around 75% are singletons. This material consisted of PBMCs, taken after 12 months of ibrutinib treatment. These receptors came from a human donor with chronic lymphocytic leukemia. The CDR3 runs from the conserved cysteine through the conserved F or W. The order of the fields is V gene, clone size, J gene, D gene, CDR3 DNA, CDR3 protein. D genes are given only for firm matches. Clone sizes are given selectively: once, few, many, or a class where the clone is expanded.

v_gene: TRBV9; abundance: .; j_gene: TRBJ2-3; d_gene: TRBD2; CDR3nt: TGTGCCAGCAGCGTAGGACTAGCGGGAGGATGGGATACGCAGTATTTT; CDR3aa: CASSVGLAGGWDTQYF
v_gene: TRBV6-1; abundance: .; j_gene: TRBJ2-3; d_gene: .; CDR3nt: TGTGCCAGCAGTGAAGGCTGGGCCACAGATACGCAGTATTTT; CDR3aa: CASSEGWATDTQYF
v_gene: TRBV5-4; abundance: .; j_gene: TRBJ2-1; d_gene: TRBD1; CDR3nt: TGTGCCAGCAGCTACCCCGGGACAGGGGGCAATGAGCAGTTCTTC; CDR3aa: CASSYPGTGGNEQFF
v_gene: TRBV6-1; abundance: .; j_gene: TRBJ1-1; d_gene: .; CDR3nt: TGTGCCAGCAGTGGGGGGGCTGACAGTGAAGCTTTCTTT; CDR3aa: CASSGGADSEAFF
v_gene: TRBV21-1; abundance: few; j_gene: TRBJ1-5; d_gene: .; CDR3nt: TGTGCCAGCAGCAAAGGAGGCTATAGCAATCAGCCCCAGCATTTT; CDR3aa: CASSKGGYSNQPQHF
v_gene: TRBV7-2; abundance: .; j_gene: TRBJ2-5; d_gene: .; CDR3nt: TGTGCCAGCAGCCCCCCTGGGGCCCAAGAGACCCAGTACTTC; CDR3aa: CASSPPGAQETQYF
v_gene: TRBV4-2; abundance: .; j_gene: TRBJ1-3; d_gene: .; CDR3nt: TGTGCCAGCAGTGGGGTCTTAGAAGACACCATATATTTT; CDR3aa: CASSGVLEDTIYF
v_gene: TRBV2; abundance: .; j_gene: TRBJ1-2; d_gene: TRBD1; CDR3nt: TGTGCCAGCATCATGGACAGGGGAAATGGCTACACCTTC; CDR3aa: CASIMDRGNGYTF
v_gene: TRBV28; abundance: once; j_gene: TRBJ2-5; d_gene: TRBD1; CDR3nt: TGTGCCAGCAGTTCCCCCCTGACAGGGCGGGAGACCCAGTACTTC; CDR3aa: CASSSPLTGRETQYF
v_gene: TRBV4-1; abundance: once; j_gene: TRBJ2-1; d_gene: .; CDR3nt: TGCGCCAGCAGCCAAGATCCCCTGGGAACCTACAATGAGCAGTTCTTC; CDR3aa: CASSQDPLGTYNEQFF
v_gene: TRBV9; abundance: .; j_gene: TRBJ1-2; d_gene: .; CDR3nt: TGTGCCAGCAGCCCTGAAGGGGGGCCCTATGGCTACACCTTC; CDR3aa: CASSPEGGPYGYTF
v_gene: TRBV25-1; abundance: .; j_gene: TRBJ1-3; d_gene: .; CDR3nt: TGTGCCAGCGGTAGTTGGTCTGGAAACACCATATATTTT; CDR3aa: CASGSWSGNTIYF
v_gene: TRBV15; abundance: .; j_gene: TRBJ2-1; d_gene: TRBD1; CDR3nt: TGTGCCACCAGCAGGACAGGGATCAATGAGCAGTTCTTC; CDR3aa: CATSRTGINEQFF
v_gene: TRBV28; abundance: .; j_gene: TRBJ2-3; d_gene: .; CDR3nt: TGTGCCAGCAGACCGGGACCCGACTTGTATACGCAGTATTTT; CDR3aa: CASRPGPDLYTQYF
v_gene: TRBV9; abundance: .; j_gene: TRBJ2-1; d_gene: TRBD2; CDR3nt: TGTGCCAGCAGCGCAGACCCTAGCGGGAGTTGGGATGAGCAGTTCTTC; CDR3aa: CASSADPSGSWDEQFF
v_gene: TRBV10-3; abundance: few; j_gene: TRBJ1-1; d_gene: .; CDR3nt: TGTGCCATCAGTGATATAGGGGCGAACACTGAAGCTTTCTTT; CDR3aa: CAISDIGANTEAFF
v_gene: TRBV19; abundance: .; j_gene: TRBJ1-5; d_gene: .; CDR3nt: TGTGCCAGTACCCCGACAGTGGGTCAGCCCCAGCATTTT; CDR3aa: CASTPTVGQPQHF
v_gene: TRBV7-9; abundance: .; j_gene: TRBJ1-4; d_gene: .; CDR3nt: TGTGCCAGCAGCCCCGGGACGGCTAATGAAAAACTGTTTTTT; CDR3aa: CASSPGTANEKLFF
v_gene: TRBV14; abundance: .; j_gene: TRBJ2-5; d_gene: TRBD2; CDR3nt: TGTGCCAGCAGCCAGGGGACTAGCGGGGGCCAAGAGACCCAGTACTTC; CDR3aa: CASSQGTSGGQETQYF
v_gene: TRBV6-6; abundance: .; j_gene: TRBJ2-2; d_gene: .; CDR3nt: TGTGCCAGCAGTACACCCAGGGGAACGAACACCGGGGAGCTGTTTTTT; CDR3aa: CASSTPRGTNTGELFF
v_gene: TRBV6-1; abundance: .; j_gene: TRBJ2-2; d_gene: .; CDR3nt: TGTGCCAGCGGTACGTCCCAGAACACCGGGGAGCTGTTTTTT; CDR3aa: CASGTSQNTGELFF
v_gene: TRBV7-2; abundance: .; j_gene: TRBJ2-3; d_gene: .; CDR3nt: TGTGCCAGCAGCTTAGGTCAGCTCTATCTACCCACAGATACGCAGTATTTT; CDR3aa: CASSLGQLYLPTDTQYF
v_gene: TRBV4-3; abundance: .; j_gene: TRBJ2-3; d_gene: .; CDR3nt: TGCGCCAGCAGCCAAGGTGCTAGTCCCTCCACAGATACGCAGTATTTT; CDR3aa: CASSQGASPSTDTQYF
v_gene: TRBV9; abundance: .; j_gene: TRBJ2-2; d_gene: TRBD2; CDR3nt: TGTGCCAGCAGCGTGGCGGGAGAGTTCGGGGAGCTGTTTTTT; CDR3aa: CASSVAGEFGELFF
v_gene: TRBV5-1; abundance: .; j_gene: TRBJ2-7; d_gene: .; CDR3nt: TGCGCCAGCAGCTCCAGGGGCTACGAGCAGTACTTC; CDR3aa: CASSSRGYEQYF
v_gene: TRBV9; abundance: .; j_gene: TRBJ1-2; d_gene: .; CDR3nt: TGTGCCAGCAGCGAGTCCCGGGGGCGCAATCGGGGCTACACCTTC; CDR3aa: CASSESRGRNRGYTF
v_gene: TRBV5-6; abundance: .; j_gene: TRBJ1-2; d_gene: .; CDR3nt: TGTGCCAGCAGCTCAGGGGTGGGCTATGGCTACACCTTC; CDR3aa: CASSSGVGYGYTF
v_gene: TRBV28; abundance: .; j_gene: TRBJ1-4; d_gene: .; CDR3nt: TGTGCCAGCAGGACAGCCCTTTTGGGTGAAAAACTGTTTTTT; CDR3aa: CASRTALLGEKLFF
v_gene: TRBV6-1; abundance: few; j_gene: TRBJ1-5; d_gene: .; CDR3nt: TGTGCCAGCAGTGAAGGGGCCTACAATCAGCCCCAGCATTTT; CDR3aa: CASSEGAYNQPQHF
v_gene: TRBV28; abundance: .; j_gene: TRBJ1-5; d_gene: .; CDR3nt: TGTGCCAGCGCTCTCTCCGGGACTGATAATCAGCCCCAGCATTTT; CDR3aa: CASALSGTDNQPQHF
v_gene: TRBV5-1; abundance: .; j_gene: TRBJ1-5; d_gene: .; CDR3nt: TGCGCCAGCAGCTTGGAAGGCGGGGAGGTTCAGCCCCAGCATTTT; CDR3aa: CASSLEGGEVQPQHF
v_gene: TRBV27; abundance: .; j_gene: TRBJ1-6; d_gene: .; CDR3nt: TGTGCCAGCAGTTCTGGGGCTGATAATTCACCCCTCCACTTT; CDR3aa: CASSSGADNSPLHF
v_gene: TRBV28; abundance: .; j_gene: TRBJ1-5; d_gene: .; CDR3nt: TGTGCCAGCTGCGACCCAGATCAGCCCCAGCATTTT; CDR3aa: CASCDPDQPQHF
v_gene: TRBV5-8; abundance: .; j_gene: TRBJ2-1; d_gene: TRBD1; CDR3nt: TGTGCCAGCAGCCAGGGACAGGGGCTTGGGTACAATGAGCAGTTCTTC; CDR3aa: CASSQGQGLGYNEQFF
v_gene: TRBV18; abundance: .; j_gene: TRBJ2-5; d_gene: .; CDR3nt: TGTGCCAGCTCACCGGGTGGGGAGACCCAGTACTTC; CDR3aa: CASSPGGETQYF
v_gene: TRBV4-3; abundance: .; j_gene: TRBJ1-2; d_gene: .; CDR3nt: TGCGCCAGCAGCCCAACCGGGACGGGCATTGGCTACACCTTC; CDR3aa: CASSPTGTGIGYTF
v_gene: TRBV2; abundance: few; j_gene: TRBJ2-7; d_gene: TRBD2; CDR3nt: TGTGCCAGCTTGACTAGCGGCTACGAGCAGTACTTC; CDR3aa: CASLTSGYEQYF
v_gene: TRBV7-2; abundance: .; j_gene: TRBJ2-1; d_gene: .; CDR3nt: TGTGCCAGCAGCTTCGGTTTGAGGCATGAGCAGTTCTTC; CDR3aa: CASSFGLRHEQFF
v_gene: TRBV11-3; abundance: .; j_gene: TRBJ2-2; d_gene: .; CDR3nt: TGTGCCAGCAGCCATCCCAGGGCTCCCGGGGAGCTGTTTTTT; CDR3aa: CASSHPRAPGELFF
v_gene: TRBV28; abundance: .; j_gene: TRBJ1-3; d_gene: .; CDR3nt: TGTGCCAGCAGTTTCGCGGGCGGGGGAAACACCATATATTTT; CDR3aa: CASSFAGGGNTIYF
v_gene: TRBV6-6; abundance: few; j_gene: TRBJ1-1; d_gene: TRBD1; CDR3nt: TGTGCCAGCCGGACAGGGTCCATGAACACTGAAGCTTTCTTT; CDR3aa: CASRTGSMNTEAFF
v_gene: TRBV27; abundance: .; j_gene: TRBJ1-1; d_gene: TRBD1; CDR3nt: TGTGCCAGCAGGGAACAGGGGGCTGGGACTGAAGCTTTCTTT; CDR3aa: CASREQGAGTEAFF
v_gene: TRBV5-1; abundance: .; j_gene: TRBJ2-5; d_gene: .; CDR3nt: TGCGCCAGCACCCCCCAGGGCCAAGAGACCCAGTACTTC; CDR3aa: CASTPQGQETQYF
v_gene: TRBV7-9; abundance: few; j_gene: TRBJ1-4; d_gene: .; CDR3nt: TGTGCCAGCAGCCCTTTGGGCGTAGAAAAACTGTTTTTT; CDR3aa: CASSPLGVEKLFF
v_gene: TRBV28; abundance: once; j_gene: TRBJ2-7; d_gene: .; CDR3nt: TGTGCCAGCCAGGGATCGTCAGGGTACGAGCAGTACTTC; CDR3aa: CASQGSSGYEQYF
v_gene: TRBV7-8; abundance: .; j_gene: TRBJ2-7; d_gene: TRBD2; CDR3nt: TGTGCCAGCAGCTTCGGGGGGGCGGGCTACGAGCAGTACTTC; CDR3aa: CASSFGGAGYEQYF
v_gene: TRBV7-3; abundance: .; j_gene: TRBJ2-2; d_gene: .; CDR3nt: TGTGCCAGCAGCCCCAGCGGGAACACCGGGGAGCTGTTTTTT; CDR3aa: CASSPSGNTGELFF
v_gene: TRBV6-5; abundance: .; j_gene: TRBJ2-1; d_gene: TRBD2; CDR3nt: TGTGCCAGCAGTCCGCGGGGGGGCTTCGGCAATGAGCAGTTCTTC; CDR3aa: CASSPRGGFGNEQFF
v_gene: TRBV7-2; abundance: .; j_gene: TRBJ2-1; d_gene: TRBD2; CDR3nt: TGTGCCAGCAGCCCCCAAACCGGGGCTAGCGGTTTCTACAATGAGCAGTTCTTC; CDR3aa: CASSPQTGASGFYNEQFF
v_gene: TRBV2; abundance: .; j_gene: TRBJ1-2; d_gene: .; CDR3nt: TGTGCCAGCAGTGAAGACAGGGCCTCCTATGGCTACACCTTC; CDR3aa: CASSEDRASYGYTF
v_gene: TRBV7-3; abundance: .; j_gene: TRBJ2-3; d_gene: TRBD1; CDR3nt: TGTGCCAGCACCCTCGGACAGGGTGGCACAGATACGCAGTATTTT; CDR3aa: CASTLGQGGTDTQYF
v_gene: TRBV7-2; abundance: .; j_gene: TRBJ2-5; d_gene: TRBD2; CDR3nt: TGTGCCAGCAGCTCTGGACTAGCGGGGGCTCGGACCCAGTACTTC; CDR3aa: CASSSGLAGARTQYF
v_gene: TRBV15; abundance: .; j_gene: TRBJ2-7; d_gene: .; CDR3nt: TGTGCCACCAGCAGGTTTGAGGAACTTCTATACGAGCAGTACTTC; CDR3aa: CATSRFEELLYEQYF